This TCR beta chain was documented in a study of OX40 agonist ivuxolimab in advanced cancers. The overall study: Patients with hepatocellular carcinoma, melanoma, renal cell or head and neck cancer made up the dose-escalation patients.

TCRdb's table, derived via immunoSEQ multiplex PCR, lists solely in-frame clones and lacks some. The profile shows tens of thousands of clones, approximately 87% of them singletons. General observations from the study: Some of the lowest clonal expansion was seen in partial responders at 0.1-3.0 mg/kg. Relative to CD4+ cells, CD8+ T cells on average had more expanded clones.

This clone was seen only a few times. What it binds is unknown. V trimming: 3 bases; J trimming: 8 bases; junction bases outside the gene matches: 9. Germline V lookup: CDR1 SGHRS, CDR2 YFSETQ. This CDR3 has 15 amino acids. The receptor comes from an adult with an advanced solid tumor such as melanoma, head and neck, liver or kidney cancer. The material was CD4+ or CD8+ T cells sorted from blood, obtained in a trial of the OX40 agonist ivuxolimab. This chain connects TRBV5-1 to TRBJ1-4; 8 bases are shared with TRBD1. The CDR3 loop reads CASSSPDRGGEKLFF. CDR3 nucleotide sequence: TGCGCCAGCAGCTCCCCTGACAGGGGTGGGGAAAAACTGTTTTTT.